The sequence of this T cell receptor beta chain was determined in a study of regulatory T cells in long-lasting Graves disease. Study-level points and caveats: Those with persistent Graves' had less TCR diversity than newly diagnosed patients.

The CDR3 is made up of 14 amino acids. Deletions cut 2 bases from V and 1 base from J, with 8 bases between. Germline V gene lookup returns CDR1 LGHDT and CDR2 YNNKEL (reference sequence). Turning to this clonotype: Its antigen is unknown.

Construction of the TCR beta libraries employed iRepertoire HTBI primers in conjunction with Arm-PCR of CDR3 regions. MiXCR was run by TCRdb on the multiplex PCR reads, yielding one entry per CDR3 protein. Of about 530,000 distinct CDR3 sequences in the sample, approximately 16% were seen once. The time point here: newly diagnosed GD, antithyroid drugs for less than 3 months. The TCR library was made from RNA extracted from PBMCs. American Thyroid Association guidelines were used to diagnose Graves' disease. These same records also appear under a second study, on T cells in Graves' hyperthyroidism and ophthalmopathy. That paper states: HTBI primers were used for first-round RT-PCR of the TCR CDR3.

The chain is built from TRBV3-1 and TRBJ1-1; D gene ambiguous. Sequenced material: peripheral blood mononuclear cells (PBMCs), taken at new diagnosis, from a patient treated with antithyroid drugs. The TCR comes from a woman aged 40 to 65 with Graves disease. The CDR3 reads CASSQRDWNTEAFF. CDR3 in DNA: TGTGCCAGCAGCCAAAGGGATTGGAACACTGAAGCTTTCTTT.